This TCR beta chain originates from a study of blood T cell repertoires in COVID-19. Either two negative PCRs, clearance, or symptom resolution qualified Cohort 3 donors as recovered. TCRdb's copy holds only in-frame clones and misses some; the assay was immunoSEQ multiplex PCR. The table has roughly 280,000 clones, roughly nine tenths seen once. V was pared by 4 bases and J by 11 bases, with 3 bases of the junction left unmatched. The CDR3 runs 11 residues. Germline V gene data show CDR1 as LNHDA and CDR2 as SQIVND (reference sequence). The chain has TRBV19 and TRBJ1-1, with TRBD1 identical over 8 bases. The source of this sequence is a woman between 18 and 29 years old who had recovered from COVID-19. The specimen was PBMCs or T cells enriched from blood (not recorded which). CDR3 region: CASSKQGDAFF. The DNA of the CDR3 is TGTGCCAGTAGTAAACAGGGGGACGCTTTCTTT.